A selection of T cell receptor beta chains follows, all from one sample in a study of control samples from healthy donors and cancer patients. Sequencing was performed with immunoSEQ multiplex PCR; in TCRdb, only in-frame clones are kept and a portion is missing. The sample shows under 450,000 clones, over 75% of them seen only once. The sequencing sample was made of PBMCs. Receptors were obtained from a man aged 35-49 years with head and neck cancer. The CDR3 runs from the conserved cysteine through the conserved F or W. Each record gives: clone size, J gene, CDR3 length, D gene, V gene, CDR3 DNA, CDR3 protein. The D gene is left open where the match is weak. Some rows mark clone size as missing; the rest say once, few, many or name a class of expanded clone.

>.|TRBJ2-7|15|.|TRBV19
TGTGCCAGTAGTCTCGGGCTCGAAAGTGACTACGAGCAGTACTTC
CASSLGLESDYEQYF
>.|TRBJ2-1|16|TRBD1|TRBV7-6
TGTGCCAGCAGCTTAGCTGAGGGGGCGGTGGTTCATGAGCAGTTCTTC
CASSLAEGAVVHEQFF
>.|TRBJ2-7|13|.|TRBV30
TGTGCCTGGGCCCTCGTGCATAGCGGAGAGGAGTACTTC
CAWALVHSGEEYF
>few|TRBJ1-1|14|.|TRBV11-2
TGTGCCAGCAGTCTCAGGGCGTACAACACTGAAGCTTTCTTT
CASSLRAYNTEAFF
>.|TRBJ1-6|17|.|TRBV6-1
TGTGCCAGCAGTGAAGCGTACTATCCGGACCTTAATTCACCCCTCCACTTT
CASSEAYYPDLNSPLHF
>.|TRBJ2-3|12|.|TRBV18
TGTGCCAGCTCACCTTCCACAGATACGCAGTATTTT
CASSPSTDTQYF
>.|TRBJ1-5|14|.|TRBV28
TGTGCCAGCAGTCAACCAGGACTGGAACAGCCCCAGCATTTT
CASSQPGLEQPQHF
>.|TRBJ2-5|15|TRBD2|TRBV5-1
TGCGCCAGCAGCCACCGGGCCCCGGGGGGAGAGACCCAGTACTTC
CASSHRAPGGETQYF
>once|TRBJ2-4|15|.|TRBV28
TGTGCCAGCAGTTTAGGGGCCGAAAATCGGAACATTCAGTACTTC
CASSLGAENRNIQYF
>.|TRBJ2-7|14|.|TRBV19
TGTGCCAGTAGTCTGACGTTGAGCTCCTACGAGCAGTACTTC
CASSLTLSSYEQYF
>.|TRBJ2-1|13|.|TRBV27
TGTGCCAGCAGCCTTAACTCCTACAATGAGCAGTTCTTC
CASSLNSYNEQFF
>.|TRBJ1-1|12|.|TRBV3-1/TRBV3-2
TGTGCCAGCAGCCTGAGGGGCACTGAAGCTTTCTTT
CASSLRGTEAFF
>.|TRBJ1-2|12|.|TRBV30
TGTGCCTGGAGTGTGATAGCCGGGGGCTACACCTTC
CAWSVIAGGYTF
>.|TRBJ1-2|16|.|TRBV4-1
TGCGCCAGCAGCCAAGTAAGAACGGAAGGGACCCGCTCAAACACCTTC
CASSQVRTEGTRSNTF
>.|TRBJ2-7|15|TRBD2|TRBV2
TGTGCCAGCAGTTCGACTAGCGGGGGATCCTACGAGCAGTACTTC
CASSSTSGGSYEQYF
>.|TRBJ1-2|14|.|TRBV10-3
TGTGCCATCAGTGATCGGTTCCAGGGTGAAGGCTACACCTTC
CAISDRFQGEGYTF
>few|TRBJ2-5|12|.|TRBV11-2
TGTGCCAGCAGCCAGAATCGGGAGACCCAGTACTTC
CASSQNRETQYF
>once|TRBJ2-1|16|TRBD2|TRBV6-2/TRBV6-3
TGTGCCAGCAGCCGCCTTAGGAGCGGGGGGGGTAATGAGCAGTTCTTC
CASSRLRSGGGNEQFF
>.|TRBJ1-2|15|.|TRBV5-4
TGTGCCAGCAGCTTATTCGACAGGCCTCACTATGGCTACACCTTC
CASSLFDRPHYGYTF
>.|TRBJ2-7|13|.|TRBV9
TGTGCCAGCAGCGTAGATGTGCGTGGCGAGCAGTACTTC
CASSVDVRGEQYF
>.|TRBJ1-2|15|.|TRBV18
TGTGCCAGCTCACTCTCCGGGACAACTAACTATGGCTACACCTTC
CASSLSGTTNYGYTF
>.|TRBJ2-5|17|.|TRBV15
TGTGCCACCAGCAGACCTCTCCGGGGCATAGTCCAAGAGACCCAGTACTTC
CATSRPLRGIVQETQYF
>.|TRBJ2-7|13|.|TRBV5-6
TGTGCCAGCAGCTTGAATCTAGCCTACGAGCAGTACTTC
CASSLNLAYEQYF
>.|TRBJ2-7|15|.|TRBV28
TGTGCCAGCACCCCCCAGGACGGGCGGAGTTACGAGCAGTACTTC
CASTPQDGRSYEQYF
>.|TRBJ1-1|15|TRBD1|TRBV27
TGTGCCAGCACTCGATTAAGGACAGGGGAAAGTGAAGCTTTCTTT
CASTRLRTGESEAFF
>.|TRBJ1-3|15|.|TRBV13
TGTGCCAGCAGTTACCTCGGGTTCTCTGGAAACACCATATATTTT
CASSYLGFSGNTIYF
>.|TRBJ1-2|14|.|TRBV3-1/TRBV3-2
TGTGCCAGCAGCCAAGATTACGTAGGCTATGGCTACACCTTC
CASSQDYVGYGYTF
>once|TRBJ1-5|17|TRBD1|TRBV28
TGTGCCAGCAGTTCACTTGACAGGGGGCAGTTTAATCAGCCCCAGCATTTT
CASSSLDRGQFNQPQHF
>.|TRBJ2-2|17|.|TRBV18
TGTGCCAGCTCACCACTGACTGGATTACTGAACACCGGGGAGCTGTTTTTT
CASSPLTGLLNTGELFF